Listed below are T cell receptor beta chains from one sample, sequenced in a study of OX40 agonist ivuxolimab in advanced cancers. The repertoire was sequenced with immunoSEQ multiplex PCR; TCRdb's copy has only in-frame clones and lacks some. The data hold approximately 70,000 clones, with around 86% observed a single time. The input for sequencing was CD4+ or CD8+ T cells sorted from blood, taken in a trial of the OX40 agonist ivuxolimab. The origin of the receptors is an adult with an advanced solid tumor such as melanoma, head and neck, liver or kidney cancer. CDR3s include the opening cysteine and the closing phenylalanine or tryptophan. Each record gives: clone size, J gene, V gene, D gene, CDR3 DNA, CDR3 protein. The D gene is left open where the match is weak. Clone size appears in some rows only: once, few, many, or a class for an expanded clone.

.	TRBJ2-5	TRBV19	.	TGTGCCAGTAGCACGGATCAAGAGACCCAGTACTTC	CASSTDQETQYF
.	TRBJ1-2	TRBV25-1	.	TGTGCCAGCAGTGAATCCGGGTTCTACGGCTACACCTTC	CASSESGFYGYTF
.	TRBJ1-4	TRBV5-6	TRBD1	TGTGCCAGCAGCTTTGGACAGGGACATGAAAAACTGTTTTTT	CASSFGQGHEKLFF
.	TRBJ1-4	TRBV5-6	TRBD1	TGTGCCAGCAGCCCACTCCCAAGTTCCGGGACAGCAGTGGAAAAACTGTTTTTT	CASSPLPSSGTAVEKLFF
.	TRBJ2-3	TRBV5-1	TRBD2	TGCGCCAGCAGCCCGGGACTAGCGGGAGTTAGATCCAAATGGGATACGCAGTATTTT	CASSPGLAGVRSKWDTQYF
.	TRBJ1-1	TRBV2	TRBD1	TGTGCCAACCTCCGACAGGGAGGAACTGAAGCTTTCTTT	CANLRQGGTEAFF
.	TRBJ1-3	TRBV29-1	.	TGCAGCGTTGGAGAGAGCTCTGGAAACACCATATATTTT	CSVGESSGNTIYF
.	TRBJ1-4	TRBV5-1	.	TGCGCCAGCAGCCTAGGGGGTCATACGAATGAAAAACTGTTTTTT	CASSLGGHTNEKLFF
.	TRBJ1-6	TRBV2	.	TGTGCCAGCAGTGTTGGGGGGACCTATAATTCACCCCTCCACTTT	CASSVGGTYNSPLHF
.	TRBJ1-2	TRBV7-8	.	TGTGCCAGCAGCTTAGCCAGGGAGGAAGGCTACACCTTC	CASSLAREEGYTF
.	TRBJ1-1	TRBV5-1	.	TGCGCCAGCAGCTCATCAGAGAACACTGAAGCTTTCTTT	CASSSSENTEAFF
.	TRBJ2-7	TRBV7-3	.	TGTGCCAGCAGCTACCCGACAAGACGCTCCTACGAGCAGTACTTC	CASSYPTRRSYEQYF
.	TRBJ1-1	TRBV7-3	.	TGTGCCAGCAGCTCCCAAGAGAACACTGAAGCTTTCTTT	CASSSQENTEAFF
.	TRBJ1-1	TRBV7-8	.	TGTGCCAGCAGCCTGGGGGCGAATCCGGCGGGTACTGAAGCTTTCTTT	CASSLGANPAGTEAFF
.	TRBJ2-1	TRBV5-1	.	TGCGCCAGCAGCTTTTTGGGAGATGAGCAGTTCTTC	CASSFLGDEQFF
few	TRBJ1-5	TRBV4-1	.	TGCGCCAGCAGCCTATCACTGGCGACGTATCAGCCCCAGCATTTT	CASSLSLATYQPQHF
.	TRBJ1-2	TRBV7-3	TRBD1	TGTGCCAGCAGCCCACAGGGGAAGGGTGGCTACACCTTC	CASSPQGKGGYTF
.	TRBJ2-1	TRBV7-3	.	TGTGCCAGCAGCTTAACAACGGGAAGAGATAATGAGCAGTTCTTC	CASSLTTGRDNEQFF
.	TRBJ1-1	TRBV7-3	.	TGTGCCAGCAGCTTAGGGCCCTGGGAAAAGGGGGCTGAAGCTTTCTTT	CASSLGPWEKGAEAFF
.	TRBJ2-5	TRBV12-5	TRBD1	TGTGCTAGTGGTTTGTCCCAGACAGGGCCCCGAGAGACCCAGTACTTC	CASGLSQTGPRETQYF
.	TRBJ1-2	TRBV30	TRBD1	TGTGCCTGGGGACAGGGAGGAGGCTACACCTTC	CAWGQGGGYTF
.	TRBJ2-7	TRBV19	TRBD2	TGTGCCAGTAGTAAGCGGGAGTGGCACGAGCAGTACTTC	CASSKREWHEQYF
.	TRBJ1-2	TRBV5-8	.	TGTGCCAGCAGCCGAATCTATGGCGCCTATGGCTACACCTTC	CASSRIYGAYGYTF
.	TRBJ2-3	TRBV5-1	TRBD2	TGCGCCAGCAGCGTAGCGGGCAGCACAGATACGCAGTATTTT	CASSVAGSTDTQYF
.	TRBJ2-2	TRBV11-3	TRBD1	TGTGCCAGCAGCCCTGGACAGGCGAGAGGAACCGGGGAGCTGTTTTTT	CASSPGQARGTGELFF
.	TRBJ1-2	TRBV6-5	.	TGTGCCAGCAGTTTTTCGAGCTCGGCGGGCTATGGCTACACCTTC	CASSFSSSAGYGYTF
.	TRBJ2-1	TRBV10-1	.	TGCGCCAGCAGTTCAGGGGGGCTCTCCTACAATGAGCAGTTCTTC	CASSSGGLSYNEQFF
.	TRBJ2-2	TRBV5-5	.	TGTGCCAGCAGCTTGGTCCGTTCGAGCGACACCGGGGAGCTGTTTTTT	CASSLVRSSDTGELFF
.	TRBJ1-2	TRBV18	TRBD1	TGTGCCAGCTCACCACCGGCCCGGCAGGGGGCGCCTGGCTACACCTTC	CASSPPARQGAPGYTF
.	TRBJ2-7	TRBV7-4	TRBD1	TGTGCCAGCAGCTTAGACAGGGGGCCCTTTCAGGGGCAGTACTTC	CASSLDRGPFQGQYF
.	TRBJ1-1	TRBV7-9	.	TGTGCCAGCAGCTTAAGAAACACAGGGAGGATGAACACTGAAGCTTTCTTT	CASSLRNTGRMNTEAFF
few	TRBJ2-1	TRBV7-9	.	TGTGCCAGCAGCCCAACCATCGAGGGCACTGAGCAGTTCTTC	CASSPTIEGTEQFF
.	TRBJ2-3	TRBV6-5	.	TGTGCCAGCAGACGACAGGCGATCTCAGATACGCAGTATTTT	CASRRQAISDTQYF
.	TRBJ1-1	TRBV6-5	.	TGTGCCAGCAGTTCCCTCGGGGGGACTGAAGCTTTCTTT	CASSSLGGTEAFF
.	TRBJ2-7	TRBV5-1	TRBD2	TGCGCCAGCAGCTTGGTAAGCGGGGGTTCCTACGAGCAGTACTTC	CASSLVSGGSYEQYF
.	TRBJ2-2	TRBV15	.	TGTGCCACCAGCAGAGATCTAGGAGGGGGGGCCACCGGGGAGCTGTTTTTT	CATSRDLGGGATGELFF
.	TRBJ1-1	TRBV7-9	TRBD1	TGTGCCAGCAGCTTTGGGACAGGGGTGAACACTGAAGCTTTCTTT	CASSFGTGVNTEAFF
.	TRBJ1-1	TRBV7-2	.	TGTGCCAGCAGCTTAGGGGGACCTGCGAGCACTGAAGCTTTCTTT	CASSLGGPASTEAFF
.	TRBJ1-1	TRBV9	.	TGTGCCAGCAGCGTAGGGTATGGGCCCGGATTGAATGAAGCTTTCTTT	CASSVGYGPGLNEAFF
.	TRBJ2-1	TRBV14	TRBD2	TGTGCCAGCAGCCCTCGATATAGCGGGAGCTCCTACAATGAGCAGTTCTTC	CASSPRYSGSSYNEQFF
.	TRBJ1-1	TRBV30	.	TGTGCCTGGAGTGCCCAAGCGGGAGGCACTGAAGCTTTCTTT	CAWSAQAGGTEAFF
.	TRBJ2-7	TRBV7-9	TRBD1	TGTGCCAGCAGCTTATACCAGGGGGCGTCCTACGAGCAGTACTTC	CASSLYQGASYEQYF
.	TRBJ1-2	TRBV10-2	.	TGCGCCAGCAGTCTGGACAGCTATGGCTACACCTTC	CASSLDSYGYTF
.	TRBJ1-2	TRBV5-6	.	TGTGCCAGCAGACGGACGGACTATGGCTACACCTTC	CASRRTDYGYTF
.	TRBJ2-1	TRBV6-5	TRBD2	TGTGCCAGCAAACTAGCGGGGCCATCGAATGAGCAGTTCTTC	CASKLAGPSNEQFF
.	TRBJ1-5	TRBV6-6	.	TGTGCCAGCAGTTACCCGGATCATAGCAATCAGCCCCAGCATTTT	CASSYPDHSNQPQHF
.	TRBJ2-7	TRBV6-1	TRBD1	TGTGCCAGCAGGACTTCCGGGACAGGTCTCTACGAGCAGTACTTC	CASRTSGTGLYEQYF
.	TRBJ1-2	TRBV5-1	.	TGCGCCAGCAGCTTGGGAATTGCCAGGGATGGCTACACCTTC	CASSLGIARDGYTF
few	TRBJ1-5	TRBV5-6	.	TGTGCCAGCAGCTTGGGGGGGCTTAATCAGCCCCAGCATTTT	CASSLGGLNQPQHF
.	TRBJ1-2	TRBV7-2	.	TGTGCCAGCAGCCCTTCGACAGGAAACTATGGCTACACCTTC	CASSPSTGNYGYTF
.	TRBJ1-5	TRBV6-6	.	TGTGCCAGCAGTTACCAAAGGGAACGCAATCAGCCCCAGCATTTT	CASSYQRERNQPQHF